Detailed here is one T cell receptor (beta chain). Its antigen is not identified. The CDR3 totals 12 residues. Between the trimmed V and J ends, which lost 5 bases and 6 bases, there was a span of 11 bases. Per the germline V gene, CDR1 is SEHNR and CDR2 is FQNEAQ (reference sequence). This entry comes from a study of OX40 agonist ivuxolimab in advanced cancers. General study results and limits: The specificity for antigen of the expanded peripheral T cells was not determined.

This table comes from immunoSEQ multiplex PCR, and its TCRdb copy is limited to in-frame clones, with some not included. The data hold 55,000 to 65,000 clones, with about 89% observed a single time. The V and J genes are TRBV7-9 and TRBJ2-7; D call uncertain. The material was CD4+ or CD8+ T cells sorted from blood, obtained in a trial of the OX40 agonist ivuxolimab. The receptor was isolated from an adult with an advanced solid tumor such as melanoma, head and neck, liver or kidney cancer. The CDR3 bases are TGTGCCAGCAGCCTCCAAAACGGCGAGCAGTACTTC. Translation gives CASSLQNGEQYF.